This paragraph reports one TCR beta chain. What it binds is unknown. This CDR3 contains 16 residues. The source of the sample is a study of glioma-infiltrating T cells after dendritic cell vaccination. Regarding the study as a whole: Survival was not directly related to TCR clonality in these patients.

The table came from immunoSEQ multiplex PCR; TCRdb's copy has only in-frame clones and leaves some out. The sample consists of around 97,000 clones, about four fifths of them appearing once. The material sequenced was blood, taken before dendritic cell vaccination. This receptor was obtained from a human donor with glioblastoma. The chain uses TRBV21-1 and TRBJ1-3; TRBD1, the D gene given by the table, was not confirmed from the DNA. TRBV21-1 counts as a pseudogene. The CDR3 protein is CASSTWDRENGNTIYF. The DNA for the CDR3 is TGTGCCAGCAGCACCTGGGACAGGGAGAATGGAAACACCATATATTTT.